The T cell receptor beta chain under discussion was sequenced for a study of tumor and adjacent non-tumor tissue in lung cancer. Study-level points and caveats: Tumor tissue had significantly higher TCR diversity than normal lung. Tumor TCR diversity, when higher, was linked to shorter survival.

No cell sorting was done before RNA was extracted from the tissue. More than 3 cm separated this lung sample from the edge of the tumor. Germline V gives CDR1 MGHRA, CDR2 YSYEKL. This CDR3 contains 15 residues. With regard to this clonotype: Its specificity is not known. Given the absence of the conserved phenylalanine or tryptophan at the CDR3 end, a read error is likely.

A modified ARM-PCR protocol with three rounds of nested PCR amplified TCRbeta. TCRdb independently ran MiXCR on the multiplex PCR reads; one entry per CDR3 protein. The table has 60,000 or so distinct CDR3 sequences, 61% seen once. The V gene is TRBV4-1, the J gene TRBJ1-5; no clear D. The sequenced sample consisted of distant non-tumor lung tissue. This TCR came from a man between 65 and 85 years old with non-small cell lung cancer. Written as DNA, the CDR3 is TGCGTCAGCAGCCAAGGATCTGGTGACAATCAGCCCCAGCATCCT. Translation gives CVSSQGSGDNQPQHP.